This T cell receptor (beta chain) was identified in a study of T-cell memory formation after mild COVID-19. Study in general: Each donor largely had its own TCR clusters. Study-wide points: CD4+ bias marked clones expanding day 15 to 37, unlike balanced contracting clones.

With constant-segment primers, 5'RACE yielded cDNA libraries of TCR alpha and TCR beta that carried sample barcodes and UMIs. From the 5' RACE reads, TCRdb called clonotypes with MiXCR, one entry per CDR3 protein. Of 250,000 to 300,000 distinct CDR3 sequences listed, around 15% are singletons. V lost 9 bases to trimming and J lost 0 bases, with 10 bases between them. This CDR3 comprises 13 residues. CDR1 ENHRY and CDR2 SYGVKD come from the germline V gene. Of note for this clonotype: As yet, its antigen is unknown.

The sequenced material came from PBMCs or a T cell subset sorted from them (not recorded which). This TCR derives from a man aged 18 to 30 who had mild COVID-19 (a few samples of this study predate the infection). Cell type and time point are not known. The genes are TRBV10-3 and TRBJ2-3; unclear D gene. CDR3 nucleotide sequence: TGTGCCATTAGGGCAGCGAGCACAGATACGCAGTATTTT. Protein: CAIRAASTDTQYF.